What follows describes a single TCR beta chain. The sample carries other DNA sequences with the same CDR3. The data belong to a study of blood T cell repertoires in COVID-19. Study in general: Acute-phase and convalescent COVID-19 samples originated in the United States, Italy and Spain. PBMCs, B-cell-depleted T cells, or T cells were the source of the cDNA or gDNA that made up the material.

Trimming left V 2 bases short and J 5 bases short, with 9 bases between. The CDR3 spans 13 residues. Per the study methods: The assay estimated nucleated cells by amplifying reference gene primers. Repertoires were generated with immunoSEQ multiplex PCR, while TCRdb's copy carries only in-frame clones and drops some. Clone size and the V and J calls come from that table; the DNA yielded D and trimming. The table has about 97,000 clones, about 90% seen once; the top ten hold roughly 17%. V is TRBV12-3 or TRBV12-4 and J is TRBJ2-5; D is unresolved. This TCR was recovered from a man aged 45 to 65 with acute or convalescent COVID-19. The specimen was peripheral blood. DNA for the CDR3: TGTGCCAGCAGTTTATCAGGAATTGAGACCCAGTACTTC. It specifies CASSLSGIETQYF.